This TCR beta chain was profiled in a study of human T cells and chemical hapten exposure. Germline V gene sequence: CDR1 SEHNR, CDR2 FQNEAQ (reference sequence). The germline V and J ends were trimmed by 7 bases and 2 bases, with 10 bases remaining between them. CDR3 length: 13 amino acids. This clonotype was detected many times. TCRdb reprocessed the 5' RACE reads with MiXCR, giving one entry per CDR3 protein. The sample holds some 150,000 distinct CDR3 sequences, around 4% seen once. Unseparated into fractions, whole blood served as the source from which total RNA was extracted. The chain uses TRBV7-9 and TRBJ2-3; D is perhaps TRBD2 (6 bases). The receptor comes from a female donor in good health. The DNA for the CDR3 is TGTGCCAGCACATCGGGGGTCACAGATACGCAGTATTTT. It encodes CASTSGVTDTQYF.